The TCR beta chain under discussion was sequenced for a study of blood T cell repertoires in COVID-19. The CDR3 has 15 amino acids. Germline loops: CDR1 KGHDR, CDR2 SFDVKD. V dropped 3 bases and J dropped 6 bases, with 17 bases sitting between them. Clones were read by immunoSEQ multiplex PCR, and TCRdb kept only the in-frame ones, dropping some. The sample comprises 370,000 or so clones, over 65% of which are singletons, and approximately 1% rests with the top ten. The specimen was peripheral blood. The sequence came from a human donor with acute or convalescent COVID-19. The donor label of this sample is uncertain. V usage is TRBV24-1 and J usage is TRBJ2-7; D unclear. The CDR3 region is CATSDGSTRFGEQYF. The CDR3 bases are TGTGCCACCAGTGATGGGTCGACACGATTCGGCGAGCAGTACTTC.